This entry lists 15 T cell receptor beta chains sequenced from one sample in a study of a mutant IDH1 vaccine in newly diagnosed glioma. These receptors lack a known antigen. The time point is: week 23, last vaccination. What each vaccine dose contained was 300 ug of mutant IDH1 20-mer peptide, accompanied by topical imiquimod. Assay: immunoSEQ multiplex PCR; the TCRdb copy retains only in-frame clones and omits some. The profile shows more than 35,000 clones, roughly 76% of them singletons. The source was PBMCs, collected from a glioma patient whose treatment included an IDH1 peptide vaccine. The receptors were gathered from a man aged 35 to 55 with glioma.

The chain combines TRBV28 with TRBJ2-7; 10 bases map to TRBD2. Germline trimming cut 3 bases from V and 4 bases from J; bases unmatched to any gene: 9. Germline CDR1 MDHEN, CDR2 SYDVKM. The CDR3 length is 16 residues. CDR3 amino acids: CASSLLAGDFRYEQYF. The CDR3 coding sequence is TGTGCCAGCAGTTTGCTAGCGGGAGACTTTAGGTACGAGCAGTACTTC.

This clone was observed once. The chain employs TRBV7-2 and TRBJ2-5; 9 nucleotides match TRBD2. The germline V gene encodes CDR1 SGHTA and CDR2 FQGNSA. Germline trimming cut 6 bases from V and 4 bases from J; bases unmatched to any gene: 9. CDR3 length equals 15 residues. The DNA of the CDR3 is TGTGCCAGCAGAGCTTGGCGGGGGGGCGGAGAGACCCAGTACTTC. Encoded protein: CASRAWRGGGETQYF.

The rearrangement links TRBV6-1 to TRBJ2-3; D is unclear. V lost 6 bases and J lost 6, with 13 bases in between. The CDR3 runs 13 residues. Germline CDR1 reads MNHNS; CDR2 reads SASEGT. The CDR3 DNA sequence: TGTGCCAGCAGCCGGACCTCAGGCGATACGCAGTATTTT. Its protein is CASSRTSGDTQYF.

The chain carries TRBV7-2 and TRBJ1-2; D unresolved. Germline assignment: CDR1 SGHTA and CDR2 FQGNSA. Deletions cut 3 bases from V and 4 bases from J, with 12 bases between. The CDR3 contains 14 residues. For the CDR3, the DNA is TGTGCCAGCAGCTTGACGAAGGATGTCTATGGCTACACCTTC. As protein: CASSLTKDVYGYTF. Looking up the rest from reference TRBV7-2 and TRBJ1-2 gives the full variable domain: GAGVSQSPSNKVTEKGKDVELRCDPISGHTALYWYRQSLGQGLEFLIYFQGNSAPDKSGLPSDRFSAERTGGSVSTLTIQRTQQEDSAVYLCASSLTKDVYGYTFGSGTRLTVV.

The rearrangement joins TRBV27 to TRBJ2-7; D possibly corresponds to TRBD1 (6 bases). Germline V gene sequence: CDR1 MNHEY, CDR2 SMNVEV (reference sequence). Trimming left V 3 bases short and J 2 bases short, with 20 bases between. The CDR3 is made up of 17 amino acids. In DNA, the CDR3 is TGTGCCAGCAGTTTGAAAAGATCCGGGACAAAGACCTACGAGCAGTACTTC. Amino acids: CASSLKRSGTKTYEQYF.

The V gene is TRBV19, the J gene TRBJ1-6; 10 bases map to TRBD1. This CDR3 region has 14 residues. The ends lost 6 bases at V and 7 bases at J; junction bases unmatched: 3. Germline V gene data show CDR1 as LNHDA and CDR2 as SQIVND (reference sequence). Written as DNA, the CDR3 is TGTGCCAGTAGAAGGGACAGGGGCAATTCACCCCTCCACTTT. This translates into CASRRDRGNSPLHF. Full variable domain (rest looked up from reference TRBV19 and TRBJ1-6): DGGITQSPKYLFRKEGQNVTLSCEQNLNHDAMYWYRQDPGQGLRLIYYSQIVNDFQKGDIAEGYSVSREKKESFPLTVTSAQKNPTAFYLCASRRDRGNSPLHFGNGTRLTVT.

The V call is TRBV9, the J call TRBJ2-2, with TRBD2 matching 14 bases. Trimming at V came to 3 bases and at J to 0 bases, leaving 7 bases not matched to a gene. The CDR3 contains 19 residues. Germline V CDR1 and CDR2: SGDLS, YYNGEE. The CDR3 DNA follows: TGTGCCAGCAGCGCTTCCGGGACTAGCGGGAGAGCGAACACCGGGGAGCTGTTTTTT. It yields the protein CASSASGTSGRANTGELFF.

The rearrangement links TRBV6-5 to TRBJ2-7, with D perhaps given as TRBD1 or TRBD2 (5 bases each). Looked up from germline, CDR1 is MNHEY and CDR2 is SVGAGI. The CDR3 is 15 residues long. The V end was cut by 2 bases, the J end by 0 bases, with 11 bases between. The CDR3 is CASSYARGSSYEQYF. CDR3 DNA: TGTGCCAGCAGTTACGCCCGGGGCAGCTCCTACGAGCAGTACTTC.

This clone turned up a few times. V and J are TRBV4-1 and TRBJ1-1; no clear D. The V gene lost 2 bases and the J gene lost 1 base, with 8 bases spanning the gap. Per the germline V gene, CDR1 is MGHRA and CDR2 is YSYEKL. The CDR3 has 14 residues. The DNA for the CDR3 is TGCGCCAGCAGCCAAATCGTTTGGAACACTGAAGCTTTCTTT. It is translated as CASSQIVWNTEAFF.

The chain combines TRBV29-1 with TRBJ2-7; 9 bases map to TRBD2. The germline V gene encodes CDR1 SQVTM and CDR2 ANQGSEA. After removal of 4 bases from V and 2 bases from J, the junction contained 3 bases not matched to a gene. The CDR3 contains 13 residues. The CDR3: CSVALAGPYEQYF. The CDR3 DNA is TGCAGCGTTGCACTAGCGGGTCCCTACGAGCAGTACTTC.

The chain recombines TRBV5-1 with TRBJ1-3; D unresolved. This CDR3 has 14 amino acids. V lost 7 bases and J 0 bases, leaving 11 bases between the germline ends. The germline CDR1 and CDR2 sequences are SGHRS and YFSETQ. The CDR3 spells CASSDGDSGNTIYF. The DNA for the CDR3 is TGCGCCAGCTCGGACGGGGACTCTGGAAACACCATATATTTT.

This chain uses TRBV4-1 with TRBJ2-3; no reliable D call. The germline V gene encodes CDR1 MGHRA and CDR2 YSYEKL. Between the trimmed V and J ends, which lost 0 bases and 7 bases, there was a span of 17 bases. The CDR3 consists of 16 residues. In DNA, the CDR3 is TGCGCCAGCAGCCAAGACCCCGTGAGCTCCTTTAATACGCAGTATTTT. Protein product: CASSQDPVSSFNTQYF.

V usage is TRBV6-5 and J usage is TRBJ2-7, with D tentatively TRBD1 (5 bases). Trimming pared 6 bases from V and 3 bases from J, leaving 15 bases between. CDR3 length: 14 residues. The germline gives CDR1 MNHEY, CDR2 SVGAGI. The CDR3 DNA sequence: TGTGCCAGCAGGGACACCTTGATAAACTACGAGCAGTACTTC. It codes for CASRDTLINYEQYF.

CDR3 sequence (DNA): TGTGCCAGCAGCTTATCCCGTGGCGGGAGGGGTGAGACCCAGTACTTC. This translates into CASSLSRGGRGETQYF. This chain connects TRBV7-2 to TRBJ2-5, with 9 bases fitting TRBD2. CDR3 size: 16 residues. The V gene end was trimmed by 2 bases and the J gene end by 5 bases; junction bases not matched to a gene: 9. In germline, CDR1 is SGHTA, CDR2 FQGNSA.

V gene TRBV30 combines with J gene TRBJ2-1; 10 bases are a match to TRBD2. There are 19 residues in the CDR3. The J segment lost 2 bases and the V segment lost 0 bases, leaving 13 bases of the junction unmatched. Germline CDR1 is GTSNPN and CDR2 is SVGIG (reference sequence). CDR3 region: CAWSVQRGGRKSTYNEQFF. The CDR3 DNA reads as TGTGCCTGGAGTGTACAGCGGGGGGGCCGGAAGTCGACCTACAATGAGCAGTTCTTC.